Presented here are 20 T cell receptor beta chains from one specimen sequenced in a study of blood T cell repertoires in COVID-19 (dated by TCRdb to 2018 to 2020). The method behind the library was the immunoSEQ multiplex PCR assay. TCRdb took this table from immuneACCESS and kept in-frame rearrangements with V and J called. Such tables lack part of the clones; where checked against another copy, unresolved V genes explain under half of the gap, and the rest is unexplained. Recorded for this sample are 150,000 to 190,000 clones; 65% to 85% of them occurred a single time. Together, the top ten hold 3.5% to 4.5% of the sample. Sequenced material: peripheral blood. The receptors were gathered from a woman older than 75 with acute or convalescent COVID-19.

The rearrangement uses TRBV27 and TRBJ1-2; D is uncertain. The CDR3 extends over 14 amino acids. In germline, CDR1 is MNHEY, CDR2 SMNVEV (reference sequence). V lost 0 bases to trimming and J lost 4 bases, with 9 bases between them. CDR3 loop: CASSLSMTRYGYTF. The CDR3 DNA reads as TGTGCCAGCAGTTTATCCATGACACGCTATGGCTACACCTTC.

This chain links TRBV5-4 with TRBJ1-2, with D possibly being TRBD1 (5 bases). This CDR3 is 15 amino acids long. Germline V gene lookup returns CDR1 SGHNT and CDR2 YYREEE (reference sequence). Between the trimmed V and J ends, which lost 3 bases and 2 bases, there was a span of 14 bases. The CDR3 spells CASSWGDGGNYGYTF. CDR3 nucleotides: TGTGCCAGCAGCTGGGGGGACGGTGGGAACTATGGCTACACCTTC.

The chain joins TRBV7-3 to TRBJ1-1; D call uncertain. V shed 4 bases and J shed 1 base, with 7 bases lying between them. Looked up from germline, CDR1 is SGHTA and CDR2 is FQGTGA. This CDR3 contains 13 residues. In nucleotides, the CDR3 is TGTGCCAGCAGCTCCGGAGGGAACACTGAAGCTTTCTTT. Its protein product is CASSSGGNTEAFF.

The V and J genes are TRBV6-5 and TRBJ2-7; TRBD1 might be the D (6 bases). Trimming cost V 6 bases and J 5 bases, with 14 bases left between them. CDR3 length equals 13 residues. Germline V gene data show CDR1 as MNHEY and CDR2 as SVGAGI. CDR3 amino acids: CASSAGTNHEQYF. Here the CDR3 DNA reads TGTGCCAGCAGCGCCGGGACAAACCACGAGCAGTACTTC.

V usage is TRBV10-3 and J usage is TRBJ1-2; D remains unclear. CDR1 and CDR2 (germline): ENHRY, SYGVKD. CDR3 length equals 14 residues. Between the trimmed V and J ends, which lost 3 bases and 0 bases, there was a span of 8 bases. This CDR3 is CAISDLGANYGYTF. Here the CDR3 DNA reads TGTGCCATCAGTGATTTGGGAGCTAACTATGGCTACACCTTC.

By its share, this clone is medium-sized (0.01 to 0.1%). The chain couples TRBV7-9 to TRBJ1-2, with 11 bases that match TRBD1. V trimming: 3 bases; J trimming: 7 bases; junction bases outside the gene matches: 7. Per the germline V gene, CDR1 is SEHNR and CDR2 is FQNEAQ (reference sequence). The CDR3 extends over 15 amino acids. The DNA for the CDR3 is TGTGCCAGCAGCTTCGCTGGACAGGGGGCGCGTGGCTACACCTTC. It yields the protein CASSFAGQGARGYTF.

CDR3 in amino acids: CSARGTGVNYGYTF. CDR3 DNA sequence: TGCAGCGCGAGGGGGACAGGGGTTAACTATGGCTACACCTTC. The chain carries TRBV29-1 and TRBJ1-2, with 10 bases aligning to TRBD1. Germline trimming cut 7 bases from V and 1 base from J; bases unmatched to any gene: 6. In germline, CDR1 is SQVTM, CDR2 ANQGSEA. This CDR3 region has 14 residues.

The chain joins TRBV19 to TRBJ1-2; TRBD1 matches at 9 bases. Germline values: CDR1 LNHDA, CDR2 SQIVND (reference sequence). After removal of 8 bases from V and 5 bases from J, the junction contained 6 bases not matched to a gene. The CDR3 is 13 residues long. The CDR3 coding sequence is TGTGCCAGTCGCACCGGGACAGGGTATGGCTACACCTTC. Translated: CASRTGTGYGYTF.

As regards this clone: Its ends do not fully match the called genes, so a read error is possible. CDR3 nucleotide sequence: TGCGCCAGCAGATTGGACAGGGTAAACACCGGGGAGCTGTTTTTT. It translates to CASRLDRVNTGELFF. The chain joins TRBV5-1 to TRBJ2-2; 8 nucleotides agree with TRBD1. Germline V gives CDR1 SGHRS, CDR2 YFSETQ. This CDR3 is built from 15 residues.

CDR3 DNA sequence: TGTGCCAGCAGCCAAAAAGCCGACAGGAACTATGGCTACACCTTC. It yields the protein CASSQKADRNYGYTF. This sequence joins TRBV7-8 and TRBJ1-2; D might be TRBD1 (6 bases). The CDR3 contains 15 residues. Germline-derived CDR1 and CDR2 are SGHVS and FQNEAQ. Between the trimmed V and J ends, which lost 5 bases and 2 bases, there was a span of 15 bases. Combining the CDR3 with reference TRBV7-8 and TRBJ1-2 gives the whole variable domain GAGVSQSPRYKVAKRGQDVALRCDPISGHVSLFWYQQALGQGPEFLTYFQNEAQLDKSGLPSDRFFAERPEGSVSTLKIQRTQQEDSAVYLCASSQKADRNYGYTFGSGTRLTVV.

The rearrangement joins TRBV7-9 to TRBJ2-5, with 12 bases lining up with TRBD2. V was pared by 3 bases and J by 5 bases, with 7 bases of the junction left unmatched. The germline V gene has CDR1 SEHNR and CDR2 FQNEAQ (reference sequence). The CDR3 consists of 16 residues. CDR3 sequence: CASSFASGGARETQYF. CDR3 nucleotide sequence: TGTGCCAGCAGCTTTGCTAGCGGGGGGGCACGGGAGACCCAGTACTTC.

The rearrangement joins TRBV20-1 to TRBJ2-3; the D gene is possibly TRBD1 (5 bases). This CDR3 has 13 amino acids. The germline V gene encodes CDR1 DFQATT and CDR2 SNEGSKA (reference sequence). Trimming removed 3 bases at V and 4 bases at J, with 11 bases between. This chain's CDR3 is CSASYRKADTQYF. The CDR3 bases are TGCAGTGCTAGTTACAGGAAAGCAGATACGCAGTATTTT.

The V and J genes are TRBV5-1 and TRBJ2-7, with a possible D match to TRBD2 (6 bases). From germline, CDR1 is SGHRS and CDR2 YFSETQ. Between the trimmed V and J ends, which lost 7 bases and 0 bases, there was a span of 14 bases. This CDR3 spans 14 amino acids. The CDR3 DNA sequence: TGCGCCAGCTACCCGGGACTCCACTCCTACGAGCAGTACTTC. Translated: CASYPGLHSYEQYF.

This chain connects TRBV2 to TRBJ2-3; 10 bases are a match to TRBD2. Germline CDR1 is SNHLY and CDR2 is FYNNEI. There are 14 residues in the CDR3. After removal of 3 bases from V and 5 bases from J, the junction contained 2 bases not matched to a gene. The CDR3, as DNA: TGTGCCAGCAGTGATGCTAGCGGGGGAGATACGCAGTATTTT. Protein product: CASSDASGGDTQYF.

The rearrangement links TRBV6-5 to TRBJ2-7; no firm D call. Germline values: CDR1 MNHEY, CDR2 SVGAGI. The CDR3 contains 13 residues. Trimming removed 0 bases at V and 3 bases at J, with 6 bases between. CDR3 coding DNA: TGTGCCAGCAGTTACTCGGGCGTCTACGAGCAGTACTTC. As protein: CASSYSGVYEQYF.

The chain has TRBV6-5 and TRBJ1-2, with TRBD1 matching over 9 bases. The germline CDR1 and CDR2 sequences are MNHEY and SVGAGI. The CDR3 contains 14 residues. Losses at the gene ends were 2 bases for V and 5 bases for J; bases not matched to a gene: 3. The CDR3 is CASSYDDRGYGYTF. As DNA, the CDR3 is TGTGCCAGCAGTTACGATGACAGGGGGTATGGCTACACCTTC.

V is TRBV27 and J is TRBJ1-5; 7 bases map to TRBD1. V gave up 4 bases and J gave up 0 bases; unmatched junction bases: 3. Germline V gene lookup returns CDR1 MNHEY and CDR2 SMNVEV (reference sequence). The CDR3 contains 15 residues. The CDR3 sequence is CASSSGQYSNQPQHF. The CDR3 DNA reads TGTGCCAGCAGTTCGGGACAGTATAGCAATCAGCCCCAGCATTTT.

This clone has just a few counts. CDR3 amino acids: CASEQHDVNTIYF. CDR3 nucleotides: TGTGCTAGTGAACAGCATGATGTAAACACCATATATTTT. The chain links TRBV12-5 to TRBJ1-3; D uncertain. The CDR3 has 13 amino acids. V lost 7 bases to trimming and J lost 6 bases, with 13 bases between them. CDR1 is LGHNT, CDR2 FRNRAP, per germline.

This chain joins TRBV2 and TRBJ1-4, with TRBD1 as a possible D gene (5 bases). V lost 9 bases, J lost 7 bases, and 12 bases lay in between. This CDR3 region has 12 residues. Germline V gene lookup returns CDR1 SNHLY and CDR2 FYNNEI. The CDR3 sequence is CASNTGGEKLFF. In DNA, the CDR3 is TGTGCCAGTAACACGGGGGGTGAAAAACTGTTTTTT.

This clone was seen more than once but under ten times. This chain joins TRBV6-5 and TRBJ1-5; D unresolved. Trimming took 5 bases from V and 7 from J, leaving 15 bases between them. Per germline, CDR1 MNHEY and CDR2 SVGAGI. This CDR3 is built from 14 residues. CDR3 DNA sequence: TGTGCCAGCAGTATGGGAGGGTACGCGCAGCCCCAGCATTTT. Encoded protein: CASSMGGYAQPQHF.